The 27 T cell receptor beta chains in this list originate from one sample, sequenced in a study of T cell responses to AZD1222 COVID-19 vaccine. Profiled with immunoSEQ multiplex PCR; TCRdb holds only in-frame clones, not every one. The table shows about 100,000 clones, with more than 75% occurring only once. This material consisted of peripheral blood, taken on day 0 of AZD1222 vaccination. These receptors came from an adult in good health.

This chain connects TRBV28 to TRBJ1-1; the D gene is possibly TRBD1 (5 bases). V dropped 4 bases and J dropped 5 bases, with 17 bases sitting between them. From germline, CDR1 is MDHEN and CDR2 SYDVKM. This CDR3 is 15 amino acids long. The CDR3 spells CASSSFGGTVTEAFF. Here the CDR3 DNA reads TGTGCCAGCAGTTCCTTTGGGGGTACCGTAACTGAAGCTTTCTTT.

V gene TRBV20-1 combines with J gene TRBJ2-7; D is ambiguous. CDR1 and CDR2 from the germline V gene are DFQATT and SNEGSKA (reference sequence). V lost 3 bases and J lost 5, with 26 bases in between. The CDR3 runs to 17 residues. The CDR3 is CSASHLVALNSADEQYF. The CDR3 DNA reads as TGCAGTGCTAGTCATTTGGTGGCTTTAAACTCCGCCGACGAGCAGTACTTC.

V and J are TRBV7-9 and TRBJ1-5; D remains unclear. CDR3 size: 16 residues. The ends were cut back, 4 bases at V and 2 bases at J, with 15 bases in the middle. Germline CDR1 reads SEHNR; CDR2 reads FQNEAQ (reference sequence). The CDR3 loop reads CASSSGAWEGNQPQHF. For the CDR3, the DNA is TGTGCCAGCAGCTCCGGAGCGTGGGAGGGCAATCAGCCCCAGCATTTT.

This chain uses TRBV9 with TRBJ2-5; no definite D call. The CDR3 is 16 amino acids. In germline, CDR1 is SGDLS, CDR2 YYNGEE. Trimming removed 0 bases from V and 7 bases from J, with 19 bases in between. The CDR3: CASSVVPANSGGTQYF. CDR3 DNA: TGTGCCAGCAGCGTAGTCCCGGCGAATTCAGGTGGGACCCAGTACTTC. The whole variable domain, remainder taken from reference TRBV9 and TRBJ2-5, is DSGVTQTPKHLITATGQRVTLRCSPRSGDLSVYWYQQSLDQGLQFLIQYYNGEERAKGNILERFSAQQFPDLHSELNLSSLELGDSALYFCASSVVPANSGGTQYFGPGTRLLVL.

The gene calls are TRBV4-2 and TRBJ1-5, with D unclear. The CDR3 covers 14 residues. Germline V lookup: CDR1 LGHNA, CDR2 YNFKEQ. Deletions cut 0 bases from V and 6 bases from J, with 9 bases between. The CDR3: CASSQDLGIQPQHF. The CDR3 region has the DNA TGTGCCAGCAGCCAAGATTTGGGGATTCAGCCCCAGCATTTT.

This chain uses TRBV14 with TRBJ1-6, with no clear D. V was pared by 4 bases and J by 9 bases, with 10 bases between. Germline V CDR1 and CDR2: SGHDN, FVKESK. This CDR3 region has 13 residues. CDR3 sequence: CASSLTSGSPLHF. The DNA of the CDR3 is TGTGCCAGCAGCCTGACTTCGGGTTCACCCCTCCACTTT.

The chain carries TRBV6-5 and TRBJ2-5; D gene unclear. From germline, CDR1 is MNHEY and CDR2 SVGAGI. V lost 5 bases and J lost 2, with 12 bases in between. CDR3 size: 14 residues. DNA of the CDR3: TGTGCCAGCAGTACCCACGGTGGACAAGAGACCCAGTACTTC. Translated: CASSTHGGQETQYF.

This chain joins TRBV4-1 and TRBJ2-7, with 9 bases lining up with TRBD1. Trimming cost V 5 bases and J 3 bases; bases outside gene matches: 11. This CDR3 is 16 amino acids long. Germline-derived CDR1 and CDR2 are MGHRA and YSYEKL. The CDR3: CASSGERTGERYEQYF. DNA for the CDR3: TGCGCCAGCAGCGGTGAACGGACAGGGGAGCGCTACGAGCAGTACTTC.

This rearrangement joins TRBV5-1 to TRBJ2-3; TRBD2 aligns across 8 bases. CDR1 is SGHRS and CDR2 is YFSETQ in the germline V gene. V lost 0 bases and J lost 0; bases outside the gene matches: 3. The CDR3 consists of 16 residues. The CDR3 bases are TGCGCCAGCAGCTTGGAACTAGCGGCTAGCACAGATACGCAGTATTTT. As protein: CASSLELAASTDTQYF. The entire variable domain, with the rest obtained from reference TRBV5-1 and TRBJ2-3, is as follows: KAGVTQTPRYLIKTRGQQVTLSCSPISGHRSVSWYQQTPGQGLQFLFEYFSETQRNKGNFPGRFSGRQFSNSRSEMNVSTLELGDSALYLCASSLELAASTDTQYFGPGTRLTVL.

This sequence joins TRBV19 and TRBJ1-6, with 9 bases that match TRBD1. J was trimmed by 7 bases and V by 5 bases; bases with no gene match: 3. The CDR3 extends over 14 amino acids. Germline V gene lookup returns CDR1 LNHDA and CDR2 SQIVND (reference sequence). The CDR3 region has the DNA TGTGCCAGTAGTTTTGGGACAGGGAATTCACCCCTCCACTTT. This codes for CASSFGTGNSPLHF.

The chain joins TRBV29-1 to TRBJ1-1; D perhaps matches TRBD1 (5 bases). Germline V gives CDR1 SQVTM, CDR2 ANQGSEA. Trimming stripped 5 bases from V and 0 bases from J, with 13 bases between. The CDR3 contains 14 residues. CDR3 sequence reads: CSVQLDRLNTEAFF. The CDR3 DNA reads as TGCAGCGTTCAATTAGACAGACTGAACACTGAAGCTTTCTTT.

V usage is TRBV29-1 and J usage is TRBJ2-3; D call uncertain. V was cut by 7 bases and J by 2 bases, with 16 bases left in between. Germline CDR1 reads SQVTM; CDR2 reads ANQGSEA. This CDR3 spans 14 amino acids. The CDR3 sequence: CSARRTSITDTQYF. The CDR3 nucleotides are TGCAGCGCGAGGCGGACCTCGATCACAGATACGCAGTATTTT.

This clone was picked up one time. The chain combines TRBV6-5 with TRBJ2-2, with 10 nucleotides matching TRBD1. Germline V gene sequence: CDR1 MNHEY, CDR2 SVGAGI. The length of the CDR3 is 15 residues. The J segment lost 6 bases and the V segment lost 6 bases, leaving 7 bases of the junction unmatched. This CDR3 reads CASRMTGGFSGELFF. In DNA, the CDR3 is TGTGCCAGCAGGATGACAGGGGGCTTCTCCGGGGAGCTGTTTTTT.

This clone was counted only a few times. V is TRBV5-1 and J is TRBJ2-2, with D maybe TRBD2 (5 bases). Germline V CDR1 and CDR2: SGHRS, YFSETQ. V lost 4 bases to trimming and J lost 1 base, with 11 bases between them. The CDR3 sequence is 15 residues long. In DNA, the CDR3 is TGCGCCAGCAGCCCGGGGTCCCAGAACACCGGGGAGCTGTTTTTT. As protein: CASSPGSQNTGELFF.

The rearrangement uses TRBV18 and TRBJ1-2; D is uncertain. The germline V and J ends were trimmed by 3 bases and 6 bases, with 11 bases remaining between them. Germline values: CDR1 KGHSH, CDR2 LQKENI. CDR3 size: 13 residues. CDR3 region: CASSPGLDDGYTF. The CDR3 region has the DNA TGTGCCAGCTCACCCGGACTGGACGATGGCTACACCTTC.

CDR3 sequence (DNA): TGTGCCAGCAACCGACTTGATCGAAATGAAAAACTGTTTTTT. Translated, it gives CASNRLDRNEKLFF. The V gene is TRBV3-1 (or the pseudogene TRBV3-2), the J gene TRBJ1-4, with D hard to call. The V gene lost 7 bases and the J gene lost 5 bases, with 14 bases spanning the gap. The CDR3 length is 14 residues. The germline V gene encodes CDR1 LGHDT and CDR2 YNNKEL (reference sequence).

This rearrangement joins TRBV6-2 or TRBV6-3 to TRBJ2-3, with 11 positions matching TRBD2. V lost 6 bases, J lost 6 bases, and 11 bases stayed unmatched. The CDR3 runs 16 residues. CDR1 is MNHEY and CDR2 is SVGEGT in the germline V gene. Written as DNA, the CDR3 is TGTGCCAGCAGCGCCGGACTAGCGGGTGCACACGATACGCAGTATTTT. Translating it yields CASSAGLAGAHDTQYF.

This clone is a singleton in its sample. This sequence joins TRBV5-1 and TRBJ1-2; 8 positions match TRBD1. Trimming removed 4 bases from V and 7 bases from J; junction bases left unmatched: 12. CDR1 is SGHRS, CDR2 YFSETQ, per germline. There are 15 residues in the CDR3. The DNA for the CDR3 is TGCGCCAGCAGCCCGGAACCACAGGGGGTCTTTGGCTACACCTTC. It translates to CASSPEPQGVFGYTF.

V gene TRBV5-4 combines with J gene TRBJ2-4; 9 positions agree with TRBD1. CDR1 is SGHNT, CDR2 YYREEE, per germline (reference sequence). V was clipped by 4 bases and J by 1 base; unmatched bases: 3. The CDR3 length is 15 residues. CDR3 in DNA: TGTGCCAGCAGCCGACAGGGGGTGGCCAAAAACATTCAGTACTTC. It encodes CASSRQGVAKNIQYF.

The rearrangement joins TRBV5-1 to TRBJ2-7; a weak D match, TRBD2 (5 bases). V lost 1 base and J lost 4, with 12 bases in between. Germline V CDR1 and CDR2: SGHRS, YFSETQ. The CDR3 totals 14 residues. Written as DNA, the CDR3 is TGCGCCAGCAGCTTGTCGGGAAGTGTATACGAGCAGTACTTC. Amino acids: CASSLSGSVYEQYF.

This chain links TRBV6-5 with TRBJ1-1; 7 bases match TRBD1. The CDR3 runs to 16 residues. Per germline, CDR1 MNHEY and CDR2 SVGAGI. Unmatched junction bases numbered 9, after V lost 2 bases and J lost 3 bases. Here the CDR3 reads CASSYVAGGLDTEAFF. In DNA, the CDR3 is TGTGCCAGCAGTTACGTGGCAGGGGGGTTGGACACTGAAGCTTTCTTT.

The chain has TRBV19 and TRBJ2-2; 7 nucleotides agree with TRBD1. V lost 7 bases to trimming and J lost 6 bases; unmatched junction nucleotides: 8. The length of the CDR3 is 14 residues. CDR1 and CDR2 from the germline V gene are LNHDA and SQIVND (reference sequence). The DNA of the CDR3 is TGTGCCAGTAAGACAGGGTATCATTCCGGGGAGCTGTTTTTT. Amino acid sequence: CASKTGYHSGELFF.

This clone has just one count. The rearrangement uses TRBV20-1 and TRBJ2-7, with D uncertain. This CDR3 spans 11 amino acids. Germline V lookup: CDR1 DFQATT, CDR2 SNEGSKA (reference sequence). Trimming left V 4 bases short and J 3 bases short, with 7 bases between. The CDR3 DNA reads as TGCAGTGCTAAGGCGGTCTACGAGCAGTACTTC. Translating it yields CSAKAVYEQYF.

The chain links TRBV5-8 to TRBJ2-3; the match to TRBD2 covers 9 bases. Losses at the gene ends were 4 bases for V and 0 bases for J; bases not matched to a gene: 6. The CDR3 is made up of 16 amino acids. Germline values: CDR1 SGHTS, CDR2 YDEGEE. The CDR3 DNA reads as TGTGCCAGCAGCGGGGGGACTAGCTTTAGCACAGATACGCAGTATTTT. It specifies CASSGGTSFSTDTQYF.

The chain couples TRBV19 to TRBJ2-7, with D perhaps TRBD2 (5 bases). The CDR3 is 12 residues long. The V end lost 6 bases, the J end lost 7 bases, and 13 bases lay between the germline ends. Germline CDR1 reads LNHDA; CDR2 reads SQIVND (reference sequence). For the CDR3, the DNA is TGTGCCAGTAGAGGACTCGGAAGGGAGCAGTACTTC. Residues: CASRGLGREQYF.

This clone has a handful of counts. The chain recombines TRBV30 with TRBJ1-6; the D is unclear. CDR3 length equals 12 residues. With 1 base removed from V and 12 bases from J, the gap between germline ends came to 10 bases. Germline-derived CDR1 and CDR2 are GTSNPN and SVGIG (reference sequence). CDR3 sequence: CAWSDTVGPLHF. CDR3 in DNA: TGTGCCTGGAGTGACACGGTAGGACCCCTCCACTTT.

V is TRBV6-5 and J is TRBJ2-2, with 9 bases matching TRBD2. J gave up 7 bases and V 5 bases, and 8 bases lay outside the gene matches. The length of the CDR3 is 15 residues. Germline V gene sequence: CDR1 MNHEY, CDR2 SVGAGI. CDR3 amino acids: CASSPIAGEGGELFF. CDR3 DNA: TGTGCCAGCAGTCCCATAGCGGGAGAAGGCGGGGAGCTGTTTTTT.